A single sample gave rise to the 20 T cell receptor beta chains below, sequenced in a study of technical replicates of blood from several donors. Generated by immunoSEQ multiplex PCR, the TCRdb table keeps only in-frame clones and is missing some. This sample carries roughly 79,000 clones, around 92% of them seen once, and the ten largest clones take 0.41%. Input material: T cells isolated from PBMCs. The receptors here all came from a human donor in good health.

The rearrangement joins TRBV2 to TRBJ2-7, with 10 bases lining up with TRBD2. CDR1 is SNHLY and CDR2 is FYNNEI in the germline V gene. The length of the CDR3 is 16 residues. Trimming at V came to 5 bases and at J to 3 bases, leaving 10 bases not matched to a gene. CDR3 in amino acids: CASSFSIAGGNYEQYF. The DNA of the CDR3 is TGTGCCAGCAGTTTCTCTATAGCGGGAGGAAACTACGAGCAGTACTTC.

J is TRBJ2-5 and V is TRBV19; D may be TRBD1 (7 bases). The CDR3 is 15 amino acids. V was clipped by 1 base and J by 2 bases, with 11 bases between them. Germline V CDR1 and CDR2: LNHDA, SQIVND (reference sequence). CDR3 sequence reads: CASSIGGTDQETQYF. The CDR3 DNA reads as TGTGCCAGTAGTATAGGCGGGACAGATCAAGAGACCCAGTACTTC.

This clone has more than one count but fewer than ten. This rearrangement joins TRBV25-1 to TRBJ1-5; no clear D. The V gene lost 2 bases and the J gene lost 0 bases, with 5 bases spanning the gap. The length of the CDR3 is 14 residues. Germline V gene sequence: CDR1 MGHDK, CDR2 SYGVNS. CDR3 loop: CASSEAGSNQPQHF. CDR3 nucleotide sequence: TGTGCCAGCAGTGAAGCAGGTAGCAATCAGCCCCAGCATTTT.

The V gene is TRBV11-2, the J gene TRBJ2-5; D is ambiguous. The germline V gene has CDR1 SGHAT and CDR2 FQNNGV. The CDR3 totals 12 residues. Deletions cut 3 bases from V and 9 bases from J, with 11 bases between. The CDR3 DNA reads as TGTGCCAGCAGCTTTACTGAGACTGCCCAGTACTTC. This sequence encodes CASSFTETAQYF.

This chain uses TRBV27 with TRBJ2-7, with D possibly matching TRBD2 (7 bases). The CDR3 covers 16 residues. The germline V gene encodes CDR1 MNHEY and CDR2 SMNVEV (reference sequence). Trimming pared 3 bases from V and 4 bases from J, leaving 19 bases between. The CDR3 DNA is TGTGCCAGCAGTTTTTCCGCGGGGGCTAGGTTTTACGAGCAGTACTTC. Its protein is CASSFSAGARFYEQYF.

The chain combines TRBV30 with TRBJ2-7, with D tentatively TRBD1 (6 bases). Deletions cut 1 base from V and 4 bases from J, with 8 bases between. The length of the CDR3 is 12 residues. The germline V gene has CDR1 GTSNPN and CDR2 SVGIG (reference sequence). CDR3 amino acids: CAWSGGQYEQYF. CDR3 DNA: TGTGCCTGGAGTGGGGGACAATACGAGCAGTACTTC.

The J gene is TRBJ1-1, the V gene TRBV4-1, with 9 bases matching TRBD1. This CDR3 has 18 residues. The V gene end was trimmed by 0 bases and the J gene end by 1 base; junction bases not matched to a gene: 9. The germline CDR1 and CDR2 sequences are MGHRA and YSYEKL. The DNA of the CDR3 is TGCGCCAGCAGCCAAGAGGGAACAGGGGGCCTTCCGAACACTGAAGCTTTCTTT. This sequence encodes CASSQEGTGGLPNTEAFF.

This chain uses TRBV4-3 with TRBJ1-1; the D gene is possibly TRBD1 (5 bases). With 0 bases removed from V and 4 bases from J, the gap between germline ends came to 6 bases. Germline CDR1 and CDR2: LGHNA and YSLEER. This CDR3 contains 13 residues. CDR3 protein: CASSQEGLTEAFF. In DNA, the CDR3 is TGCGCCAGCAGCCAAGAGGGACTCACTGAAGCTTTCTTT.

V and J are TRBV28 and TRBJ2-7; 12 nucleotides agree with TRBD1. The germline CDR1 and CDR2 sequences are MDHEN and SYDVKM. This CDR3 is built from 15 residues. The J segment lost 4 bases and the V segment lost 6 bases, leaving 7 bases of the junction unmatched. The CDR3 reads CASSPGQGARYEQYF. In DNA, the CDR3 is TGTGCCAGCAGCCCGGGACAGGGGGCTAGGTACGAGCAGTACTTC.

This chain joins TRBV27 and TRBJ1-5; D possibly corresponds to TRBD1 (5 bases). The CDR3 spans 14 residues. Germline V gene sequence: CDR1 MNHEY, CDR2 SMNVEV (reference sequence). Deletions cut 3 bases from V and 2 bases from J, with 8 bases between. Here the CDR3 reads CASSLSRGNQPQHF. Written as DNA, the CDR3 is TGTGCCAGCAGTTTGTCCAGGGGCAATCAGCCCCAGCATTTT.

The V and J genes are TRBV28 and TRBJ2-3; no definite D call. Per germline, CDR1 MDHEN and CDR2 SYDVKM. Trimming removed 1 base at V and 1 base at J, with 9 bases between. The CDR3 length is 15 residues. The CDR3 reads CASSLFASGTDTQYF. In DNA form, the CDR3 reads TGTGCCAGCAGTTTATTTGCTTCGGGCACAGATACGCAGTATTTT.

The rearrangement joins TRBV5-5 to TRBJ2-7; no clear D. V was trimmed by 4 bases and J by 2 bases, leaving 10 bases between them. The CDR3 extends over 13 amino acids. Germline-derived CDR1 and CDR2 are SGHKS and YYEKEE (reference sequence). The CDR3 nucleotides are TGTGCCAGCAGCCTGACAATAACCTACGAGCAGTACTTC. It translates to CASSLTITYEQYF. Variable domain in full (rest from reference TRBV5-5 and TRBJ2-7): DAGVTQSPTHLIKTRGQQVTLRCSPISGHKSVSWYQQVLGQGPQFIFQYYEKEERGRGNFPDRFSARQFPNYSSELNVNALLLGDSALYLCASSLTITYEQYFGPGTRLTVT.

The chain employs TRBV7-9 and TRBJ1-5; D call uncertain. Germline values: CDR1 SEHNR, CDR2 FQNEAQ (reference sequence). This CDR3 is 14 amino acids long. The V gene lost 5 bases and the J gene lost 4 bases, with 12 bases spanning the gap. CDR3 region: CASSEPGLNQPQHF. DNA for the CDR3: TGTGCCAGCAGCGAGCCGGGATTAAATCAGCCCCAGCATTTT.

This chain uses TRBV6-5 with TRBJ2-1, with 7 positions matching TRBD2. The CDR3 loop spans 16 amino acids. The V and J ends lost 0 bases and 1 base, in that order; junction bases with no gene match: 3. Looked up from germline, CDR1 is MNHEY and CDR2 is SVGAGI. The CDR3 here is CASSYSGGSSYNEQFF. The CDR3 bases are TGTGCCAGCAGTTACTCAGGCGGGAGTTCCTACAATGAGCAGTTCTTC.

V and J are TRBV27 and TRBJ2-1; 9 bases agree with TRBD2. With 3 bases clipped from V and 9 bases from J, the junction kept 6 bases outside the gene matches. There are 14 residues in the CDR3. Per germline, CDR1 MNHEY and CDR2 SMNVEV (reference sequence). Written as DNA, the CDR3 is TGTGCCAGCAGTTTTGCGGGAGGGCGACGTGAGCAGTTCTTC. Protein: CASSFAGGRREQFF.

The chain couples TRBV7-6 to TRBJ2-5; TRBD2 might be the D (6 bases). Germline assignment: CDR1 SGHVS and CDR2 FNYEAQ. V lost 0 bases, J lost 6 bases, and 14 bases lay in between. The CDR3 consists of 15 residues. This chain's CDR3 is CASSLAPGLEKTQYF. The CDR3 DNA is TGTGCCAGCAGCTTAGCTCCGGGACTTGAAAAGACCCAGTACTTC.

Only one count was recorded for this clone. This chain links TRBV28 with TRBJ2-2, with a possible D match to TRBD2 (6 bases). Germline V gene data show CDR1 as MDHEN and CDR2 as SYDVKM. The CDR3 runs 14 residues. Trimming cost V 5 bases and J 7 bases, with 14 bases left between them. The chain's CDR3 is CASSPVREVGELFF. CDR3 nucleotides: TGTGCCAGCAGTCCCGTCAGGGAGGTCGGGGAGCTGTTTTTT. The whole variable domain, filled in from reference TRBV28 and TRBJ2-2, reads DVKVTQSSRYLVKRTGEKVFLECVQDMDHENMFWYRQDPGLGLRLIYFSYDVKMKEKGDIPEGYSVSREKKERFSLILESASTNQTSMYLCASSPVREVGELFFGEGSRLTVL.

The chain recombines TRBV21-1 with TRBJ2-3; the listed D gene, TRBD1, was not tested against the DNA. TRBV21-1 represents a pseudogene. The CDR3 runs to 12 residues. CDR3 amino acids: CASSKVQDTQYF. In DNA, the CDR3 is TGTGCCAGCAGCAAAGTCCAAGATACGCAGTATTTT.

About this clone: Other DNA sequences in the sample encode the same CDR3. The CDR3 DNA reads TGTGCCAGCAGCTTAGATAGGGGTGAGCAGTTCTTC. This codes for CASSLDRGEQFF. The chain links TRBV11-3 to TRBJ2-1, with a possible D match to TRBD1 (5 bases). Trimming shortened V by 0 bases and J by 9 bases, and 6 bases separated the two germline ends. From germline, CDR1 is SGHNT and CDR2 YENEEA. The CDR3 consists of 12 residues.

V gene TRBV7-3 combines with J gene TRBJ2-2; 8 bases line up with TRBD2. With 5 bases clipped from V and 2 bases from J, the junction kept 13 bases outside the gene matches. The CDR3 length is 18 residues. Germline V gene lookup returns CDR1 SGHTA and CDR2 FQGTGA. This chain's CDR3 is CASSPNLEREINTGELFF. The CDR3 DNA follows: TGTGCCAGCAGCCCCAATTTGGAGCGGGAGATCAACACCGGGGAGCTGTTTTTT. Combining the CDR3 with reference TRBV7-3 and TRBJ2-2 gives the whole variable domain GAGVSQTPSNKVTEKGKYVELRCDPISGHTALYWYRQSLGQGPEFLIYFQGTGAADDSGLPNDRFFAVRPEGSVSTLKIQRTERGDSAVYLCASSPNLEREINTGELFFGEGSRLTVL.